This T cell receptor (beta chain) appears in the sequencing data of a study of metastatic and nonmetastatic thyroid tumors. Overall study context: Across peripheral blood and tumor or nodule tissue samples taken from malignant and benign thyroid patients, the repertoires were compared with one another.

Per the germline V gene, CDR1 is SGHTA and CDR2 is FQGNSA. The CDR3 extends over 11 amino acids. There are a few counts of this clone. An end of the junction differs from the germline gene, which may be a read error. Authors' methods: Clinicopathological groups differed in CDR3, with these differences serving to build a distant-metastasis classifier for papillary thyroid cancer. Via MiXCR, TCRdb re-called the PCR reads. These V and J calls are TCRdb output, not the study's own analysis. The sample lists 100,000 or so clones, under 15% seen once, with 3% to 4.5% in the top ten. Prior to thyroid surgery, none of the patients had received any treatment.

Sequencing input: blood. This sequence was found in a female donor with papillary thyroid cancer or a benign thyroid nodule (not recorded which). Some clones in this sample may be carry-over from other donors' samples. The rearrangement joins TRBV7-2 to TRBJ2-7; D gene ambiguous. The CDR3 protein is CASSFANQHYF. The CDR3 DNA reads TGTGCCAGCAGCTTCGCCAACCAGCATTACTTC.